A selection of T cell receptor beta chains follows, all from one sample in a study of blood T cell repertoires in COVID-19. Measured with immunoSEQ multiplex PCR; TCRdb has only the in-frame clones, and not every one. Here the sample spans around 60,000 clones, around 81% being singletons. Sequences were obtained from peripheral blood. Every receptor here comes from a woman older than 75 with active or convalescent COVID-19. Each CDR3 is given with its conserved first and last residue. The order of the fields is CDR3 DNA, CDR3 protein, J gene, clone size, V gene, D gene. D genes are given only for firm matches. A clone size is listed for some rows: how often the clone was seen (once, few, many), or a class if it is expanded.

DNA: TGTGCCAGCAGCGACGGGACAGGGGGGTACTATGGCTACACCTTC
CDR3: CASSDGTGGYYGYTF
J: TRBJ1-2
size: -
V: TRBV9
D: TRBD1

DNA: TGTGCCAGCAGTTACAAGGCAGGTTGGCAGCCCCAGCATTTT
CDR3: CASSYKAGWQPQHF
J: TRBJ1-5
size: once
V: TRBV6-5
D: -

DNA: TGCAGCGTTTGGGGGCTCGGATGGGCTTTCTTT
CDR3: CSVWGLGWAFF
J: TRBJ1-1
size: few
V: TRBV29-1
D: -

DNA: TGTGCCAGCAGCCCACGGCAGGGGGGTTCACCCCTCCACTTT
CDR3: CASSPRQGGSPLHF
J: TRBJ1-6
size: -
V: TRBV3-1/TRBV3-2
D: TRBD1

DNA: TGTGCCATATGGGGCCAGGGGCAAACGTATGGCTACACCTTC
CDR3: CAIWGQGQTYGYTF
J: TRBJ1-2
size: once
V: TRBV7-2
D: -

DNA: TGTGCCAGTAGTCCGACCCCTGAGGGGACCCAGTACTTC
CDR3: CASSPTPEGTQYF
J: TRBJ2-5
size: -
V: TRBV19
D: -

DNA: TGTGCCAGCAGCCTATATAATTCACCCCTCCACTTT
CDR3: CASSLYNSPLHF
J: TRBJ1-6
size: -
V: TRBV3-1/TRBV3-2
D: -

DNA: TGTGCCAGCAGTGTGGGCAGGGAAAATGAAAAACTGTTTTTT
CDR3: CASSVGRENEKLFF
J: TRBJ1-4
size: -
V: TRBV2
D: -

DNA: TGTGCCAGCAGTTCGAGGCCCGGGACAGCGCCTACAGGCAGGGAGCAGTACTTC
CDR3: CASSSRPGTAPTGREQYF
J: TRBJ2-7
size: -
V: TRBV28
D: TRBD1

DNA: TGTGCCAGCAGACAGGGGAACACCGGGGAGCTGTTTTTT
CDR3: CASRQGNTGELFF
J: TRBJ2-2
size: -
V: TRBV6-5
D: -

DNA: TGTGCCAGCAGCTTATCGGCCGGGGAGCTGTTTTTT
CDR3: CASSLSAGELFF
J: TRBJ2-2
size: -
V: TRBV11-3
D: -

DNA: TGTGCCAGCCGGAAGGCGGGACAGGGACGAAAGACCCAGTACTTC
CDR3: CASRKAGQGRKTQYF
J: TRBJ2-5
size: -
V: TRBV28
D: TRBD1

DNA: TGTGCCAGTAGTATTGTCCCGAGTATTATGAACACTGAAGCTTTCTTT
CDR3: CASSIVPSIMNTEAFF
J: TRBJ1-1
size: -
V: TRBV19
D: -

DNA: TGCAGCGTCTTAACAGGGGAGGACAATCAGCCCCAGCATTTT
CDR3: CSVLTGEDNQPQHF
J: TRBJ1-5
size: -
V: TRBV29-1
D: TRBD1

DNA: TGTGCCAGCCGACTGTCCTACGAGCAGTACTTC
CDR3: CASRLSYEQYF
J: TRBJ2-7
size: -
V: TRBV7-2
D: -

DNA: TGTGCCAGCAGTGAGTCTCTAGCGGGGCTCAACACAGATACGCAGTATTTT
CDR3: CASSESLAGLNTDTQYF
J: TRBJ2-3
size: -
V: TRBV2
D: TRBD2

DNA: TGTGCCAGTAGTATAGATCGAGACACCTATGGCTACACCTTC
CDR3: CASSIDRDTYGYTF
J: TRBJ1-2
size: -
V: TRBV19
D: -

DNA: TGTGCCAGTAGTATGGAGGCCCTCCGGGACTTCCCTCAGCCCCAGCATTTT
CDR3: CASSMEALRDFPQPQHF
J: TRBJ1-5
size: -
V: TRBV19
D: -

DNA: TGTGCCAGTAGCCAAGGAGTGGAAGGCTACGAGCAGTACTTC
CDR3: CASSQGVEGYEQYF
J: TRBJ2-7
size: -
V: TRBV19
D: -

DNA: TGTGCCAGCAGCCCCCGACAGGGTACCTACGAGCAGTACTTC
CDR3: CASSPRQGTYEQYF
J: TRBJ2-7
size: -
V: TRBV9
D: TRBD1

DNA: TGCGCCAGCAGGACGTCTTTACCGATGGGCGGAGGGCCCCTCCACTTT
CDR3: CASRTSLPMGGGPLHF
J: TRBJ1-6
size: -
V: TRBV5-1
D: -

DNA: TGCAGCGTCCCGGGACACTTGGACTACGAGCAGTACTTC
CDR3: CSVPGHLDYEQYF
J: TRBJ2-7
size: -
V: TRBV29-1
D: -

DNA: TGTGCCAGCAGCCCCCGGACAGGGGGCCCTGGGGCCAACGTCCTGACTTTC
CDR3: CASSPRTGGPGANVLTF
J: TRBJ2-6
size: -
V: TRBV11-2
D: TRBD1

DNA: TGTGCCAGCAGCCTAGGAAACAGGGTGAACACTGAAGCTTTCTTT
CDR3: CASSLGNRVNTEAFF
J: TRBJ1-1
size: -
V: TRBV11-1
D: -

DNA: TGTGCCAGCAGCGGGGAGAACACAGATACGCAGTATTTT
CDR3: CASSGENTDTQYF
J: TRBJ2-3
size: -
V: TRBV6-5
D: -

DNA: TGTGCCAGCAGCTGGGGGACAGGGGAGTTTCAGCCCCAGCATTTT
CDR3: CASSWGTGEFQPQHF
J: TRBJ1-5
size: -
V: TRBV7-8
D: TRBD1

DNA: TGTGCCAGCAGTTCAGCGAACACCGGGGAGCTGTTTTTT
CDR3: CASSSANTGELFF
J: TRBJ2-2
size: -
V: TRBV28
D: -

DNA: TGTGCCAGCAGCCCTGACAGGGGAAACTACGAGCAGTACTTC
CDR3: CASSPDRGNYEQYF
J: TRBJ2-7
size: -
V: TRBV7-2
D: TRBD1

DNA: TGTGCCACCAGCAGAGGACCGGGTCCTGAATTTGAAGCTTTCTTT
CDR3: CATSRGPGPEFEAFF
J: TRBJ1-1
size: -
V: TRBV15
D: -

DNA: TGTGCCAGCAGCGGAAATACCCAGGATAGCAATCAGCCCCAGCATTTT
CDR3: CASSGNTQDSNQPQHF
J: TRBJ1-5
size: -
V: TRBV7-3
D: -

DNA: TGTGCCAGCAGCTTAGGTCAGGGCCAAGAGACCCAGTACTTC
CDR3: CASSLGQGQETQYF
J: TRBJ2-5
size: -
V: TRBV7-9
D: -

DNA: TGTGCCATCAGTCCGCGGGGCTACGAGCAGTACTTC
CDR3: CAISPRGYEQYF
J: TRBJ2-7
size: -
V: TRBV10-3
D: -

DNA: TGTGCCAGCCCTTTTTCGGGAGGCGATCAGCCCCAGCATTTT
CDR3: CASPFSGGDQPQHF
J: TRBJ1-5
size: -
V: TRBV27
D: -

DNA: TGTGCCACCCAACCGACTAGCGGGGGGTACGAGCAGTACTTC
CDR3: CATQPTSGGYEQYF
J: TRBJ2-7
size: -
V: TRBV21-1
D: -

DNA: TGCGCCAGCAGCCAGACAGGGGGCAAGTCCGGGGAGCTGTTTTTT
CDR3: CASSQTGGKSGELFF
J: TRBJ2-2
size: -
V: TRBV4-3
D: TRBD1

DNA: TGTGCCAGCAGCCCAAATGGACTAGCGAACAATGAGCAGTTCTTC
CDR3: CASSPNGLANNEQFF
J: TRBJ2-1
size: -
V: TRBV7-3
D: TRBD2

DNA: TGTGCTAGCGGTGCGAGGGGGAACTCCTACAATGAGCAGTTCTTC
CDR3: CASGARGNSYNEQFF
J: TRBJ2-1
size: -
V: TRBV12-5
D: -

DNA: TGTGCCAGCAGTTACGGGGGGGATCATCAAGAGACCCAGTACTTC
CDR3: CASSYGGDHQETQYF
J: TRBJ2-5
size: few
V: TRBV6-2/TRBV6-3
D: TRBD2

DNA: TGTGCCAGTAGTCCTCGAGTTTCCTACAATGAGCAGTTCTTC
CDR3: CASSPRVSYNEQFF
J: TRBJ2-1
size: -
V: TRBV19
D: -

DNA: TGTGCCAGCAGTTATCAGGGCGGGAGCACTGAAGCTTTCTTT
CDR3: CASSYQGGSTEAFF
J: TRBJ1-1
size: -
V: TRBV6-5
D: -

DNA: TGTGCCAGTAGCCGGGACACCCTAAAAGAGACCCAGTACTTC
CDR3: CASSRDTLKETQYF
J: TRBJ2-5
size: -
V: TRBV19
D: -

DNA: TGTGCCTGCCGGCGGTCCCCGTCTGGAAACACCATATATTTT
CDR3: CACRRSPSGNTIYF
J: TRBJ1-3
size: -
V: TRBV30
D: -

DNA: TGTGCCAGCAGTGGTTCAGGGCACCAGCCCCAGCATTTT
CDR3: CASSGSGHQPQHF
J: TRBJ1-5
size: -
V: TRBV25-1
D: -

DNA: TGTGCCAGCAGCCAAGGTATCAGGGGTGGGACTGAAGCTTTCTTT
CDR3: CASSQGIRGGTEAFF
J: TRBJ1-1
size: -
V: TRBV3-1/TRBV3-2
D: -

DNA: TGTGCCAGCAGCCCCGCTGGAGGGACCCATGGCTACACCTTC
CDR3: CASSPAGGTHGYTF
J: TRBJ1-2
size: -
V: TRBV7-2
D: -

DNA: TGTGCCAGCAGTTTCAGTTCGTCTAACACTGAAGCTTTCTTT
CDR3: CASSFSSSNTEAFF
J: TRBJ1-1
size: -
V: TRBV7-2
D: -

DNA: TGTGCCATCAGGGGACAGGGGGACACTGAAGCTTTCTTT
CDR3: CAIRGQGDTEAFF
J: TRBJ1-1
size: -
V: TRBV10-3
D: TRBD1

DNA: TGTGCCAGCAGTAGGGAGACAGGGAAAGCTTTCTTT
CDR3: CASSRETGKAFF
J: TRBJ1-1
size: once
V: TRBV6-5
D: TRBD1

DNA: TGTGCCAGTAGTATCGGGCGGACAGCGATTGAGCCCCAGCATTTT
CDR3: CASSIGRTAIEPQHF
J: TRBJ1-5
size: -
V: TRBV19
D: -

DNA: TGCGCCAGCAGCTTTTCGGACAGGGGGTCCGAAAAACTGTTTTTT
CDR3: CASSFSDRGSEKLFF
J: TRBJ1-4
size: -
V: TRBV5-1
D: TRBD1